This TCR beta chain was recovered during a study of T cell repertoires in cytomegalovirus infection (dated by TCRdb to between 2018 and 2021). As for the study more broadly: Recently identified HLA-C-restricted CMV epitopes, whose presentation resists viral immunomodulation, were targeted by peptide stimulations together with well-studied HLA-B-restricted epitopes. Because public TCR beta signatures pointed to carriage of CMV infection together with the matching HLA type, the HLA type of each donor mattered for the analysis.

In regard to this clonotype: What this receptor recognizes is not known. At one boundary the junction diverges from the germline segment, which might be a read error.

The sample's treatment or condition label, in plain terms: in vitro stimulation with specific CMV peptide epitopes to enrich CMV-specific T cells. The germline V gene sets CDR1 to SGHVS and CDR2 to FNYEAQ. From the cysteine up to the phenylalanine, the CDR3 has a length of 13 residues. This entry keeps only the CDR3 DNA: 39 bases, framed from base 1. What the authors observed across the whole study: Carriers of CMV infection plus the relevant HLA type were discriminated by the cumulative frequency of public TCR beta family members in the study cohort and in an independent roughly 350-donor cohort. In the ex vivo response, HLA-C-restricted CMV-specific TCR beta clonotypes were dominant, and in two of eight donors the single most frequent clonotype came from this HLA-C-restricted group.

The sequencer was an Illumina HiSeq 1500. The raw public data were reprocessed by TCRdb itself: fastp quality trimming at Q25, MiXCR clonotype calling, in-frame beta chains only. For every CDR3 protein sequence, its rows merge into one entry that carries the most common genes and DNA. Here the sample has about 920,000 distinct CDR3 sequences; 30% to 40% occur a single time. Around an eighth of the sample lies in the top ten. The chain is made from TRBV7-6 and TRBJ1-1, and TRBD1 may be the D gene, going by 5 matching bases. This receptor was obtained from a human donor in good health (CMV status not recorded). Some clones in this sample may be carry-over from other donors' samples. Sequenced here: cultured CD8+ T cells from PBMCs, sampled from culture after CMV antigen stimulation. The nucleotides are TGTGTCAGCAGCCGCAGGGAGGACACTGAAGCTTTCTTT. This is translated as CVSSRREDTEAFF.